These T cell receptor beta chains were read from a single sample in a study of STAT5B mutations in CD4+ large granular lymphocyte leukemia. TCRdb's table, derived via immunoSEQ multiplex PCR, lists solely in-frame clones and lacks some. The repertoire holds about 38,000 clones, with more than 60% as singletons. The sequencing input was CD4+ T cells from blood buffy coats. These receptors all come from a human donor in good health. Each CDR3 is given with its conserved first and last residue. The order of the fields is J gene, V gene, D gene, clone size, CDR3 protein, CDR3 DNA. The D gene is left open where the match is weak. Some rows have no size entry. The others give once, few or many, or a class for an expanded clone.

J gene: TRBJ1-4
V gene: TRBV5-1
D gene: .
clone size: .
CDR3 protein: CASGRGEGEKLFF
CDR3 DNA: TGCGCCAGCGGCCGGGGAGAGGGGGAAAAACTGTTTTTT

J gene: TRBJ1-5
V gene: TRBV29-1
D gene: .
clone size: once
CDR3 protein: CSVARGGNQPQHF
CDR3 DNA: TGCAGCGTTGCCCGAGGAGGCAATCAGCCCCAGCATTTT

J gene: TRBJ1-1
V gene: TRBV6-1
D gene: TRBD1
clone size: .
CDR3 protein: CASRIQGALNTEAFF
CDR3 DNA: TGTGCCAGCAGGATACAGGGGGCATTGAACACTGAAGCTTTCTTT

J gene: TRBJ2-7
V gene: TRBV6-5
D gene: TRBD1
clone size: .
CDR3 protein: CASRPGQNNYEQYF
CDR3 DNA: TGTGCCAGCAGACCGGGACAGAATAACTACGAGCAGTACTTC

J gene: TRBJ2-1
V gene: TRBV5-4
D gene: .
clone size: few
CDR3 protein: CASSRGGSRGNEQFF
CDR3 DNA: TGTGCCAGCAGCCGGGGTGGCAGCAGGGGAAATGAGCAGTTCTTC

J gene: TRBJ2-5
V gene: TRBV21-1
D gene: .
clone size: .
CDR3 protein: CASSGPGGPGQQETQYF
CDR3 DNA: TGTGCCAGCAGCGGGCCAGGGGGACCCGGGCAGCAAGAGACCCAGTACTTC

J gene: TRBJ2-2
V gene: TRBV19
D gene: .
clone size: .
CDR3 protein: CASIGRPTGELFF
CDR3 DNA: TGTGCCAGTATAGGCAGGCCCACCGGGGAGCTGTTTTTT

J gene: TRBJ2-5
V gene: TRBV4-2
D gene: .
clone size: .
CDR3 protein: CASSPGGTGRQETQYF
CDR3 DNA: TGTGCCAGCAGCCCCGGAGGGACGGGAAGGCAAGAGACCCAGTACTTC

J gene: TRBJ2-6
V gene: TRBV4-3
D gene: .
clone size: .
CDR3 protein: CASSPWTSDAGANVLTF
CDR3 DNA: TGCGCCAGCAGCCCATGGACGTCCGACGCTGGGGCCAACGTCCTGACTTTC

J gene: TRBJ2-7
V gene: TRBV4-2
D gene: .
clone size: .
CDR3 protein: CASSQDSGSRYEQYF
CDR3 DNA: TGTGCCAGCAGCCAAGATTCGGGGTCCCGCTACGAGCAGTACTTC

J gene: TRBJ2-3
V gene: TRBV11-3
D gene: .
clone size: once
CDR3 protein: CASSLAGPGTDTQYF
CDR3 DNA: TGTGCCAGCAGCTTAGCGGGGCCGGGGACAGATACGCAGTATTTT

J gene: TRBJ2-7
V gene: TRBV5-1
D gene: TRBD2
clone size: .
CDR3 protein: CASSIQGLAGGGYEQYF
CDR3 DNA: TGCGCCAGCAGCATCCAGGGCTTAGCGGGAGGAGGCTACGAGCAGTACTTC

J gene: TRBJ1-4
V gene: TRBV2
D gene: .
clone size: .
CDR3 protein: CASSETTNEKLFF
CDR3 DNA: TGTGCCAGCAGTGAGACAACTAATGAAAAACTGTTTTTT

J gene: TRBJ2-7
V gene: TRBV27
D gene: .
clone size: few
CDR3 protein: CASKPPRDRYEQYF
CDR3 DNA: TGTGCCAGCAAGCCGCCGAGGGACCGCTACGAGCAGTACTTC

J gene: TRBJ2-7
V gene: TRBV5-1
D gene: TRBD1
clone size: once
CDR3 protein: CASSLGQGSYEQYF
CDR3 DNA: TGCGCCAGCAGCTTGGGACAGGGCTCCTACGAGCAGTACTTC

J gene: TRBJ2-1
V gene: TRBV6-1
D gene: TRBD2
clone size: .
CDR3 protein: CASTLAGNEQFF
CDR3 DNA: TGTGCCAGCACTTTAGCGGGGAATGAGCAGTTCTTC

J gene: TRBJ1-6
V gene: TRBV9
D gene: .
clone size: few
CDR3 protein: CASSVGPTNSPLHF
CDR3 DNA: TGTGCCAGCAGCGTCGGACCCACCAATTCACCCCTCCACTTT

J gene: TRBJ2-7
V gene: TRBV6-5
D gene: .
clone size: .
CDR3 protein: CASSPRGGAYEQYF
CDR3 DNA: TGTGCCAGCAGCCCACGAGGTGGGGCCTACGAGCAGTACTTC

J gene: TRBJ2-7
V gene: TRBV2
D gene: .
clone size: .
CDR3 protein: CASTPGVRYEQYF
CDR3 DNA: TGTGCCAGCACTCCAGGGGTACGCTACGAGCAGTACTTC

J gene: TRBJ2-5
V gene: TRBV6-4
D gene: .
clone size: .
CDR3 protein: CASSRTWGETQYF
CDR3 DNA: TGTGCCAGCAGCAGGACTTGGGGGGAGACCCAGTACTTC

J gene: TRBJ1-2
V gene: TRBV7-2
D gene: .
clone size: .
CDR3 protein: CASSWGQGASTF
CDR3 DNA: .

J gene: TRBJ2-2
V gene: TRBV6-6
D gene: .
clone size: .
CDR3 protein: CASSRESTGELFF
CDR3 DNA: TGTGCCAGCAGTAGGGAGAGCACCGGGGAGCTGTTTTTT

J gene: TRBJ1-1
V gene: TRBV5-8
D gene: .
clone size: .
CDR3 protein: CASSLGAAGDTEAFF
CDR3 DNA: TGTGCCAGCAGCTTGGGGGCGGCTGGGGACACTGAAGCTTTCTTT

J gene: TRBJ2-2
V gene: TRBV7-3
D gene: TRBD2
clone size: few
CDR3 protein: CASSLAGAGTGELFF
CDR3 DNA: TGTGCCAGCAGTCTTGCGGGAGCGGGGACCGGGGAGCTGTTTTTT

J gene: TRBJ2-3
V gene: TRBV7-3
D gene: TRBD2
clone size: once
CDR3 protein: CASSPPGLAGGVDTQYF
CDR3 DNA: TGTGCCAGCAGCCCCCCCGGACTAGCGGGAGGGGTAGATACGCAGTATTTT

J gene: TRBJ2-6
V gene: TRBV7-2
D gene: .
clone size: .
CDR3 protein: CASSLAGAGAGANVLTF
CDR3 DNA: TGTGCCAGCAGCTTAGCCGGGGCCGGCGCAGGGGCCAACGTCCTGACTTTC

J gene: TRBJ2-1
V gene: TRBV5-1
D gene: .
clone size: once
CDR3 protein: CASSLEGVSYNEQFF
CDR3 DNA: TGCGCCAGCAGCTTGGAGGGGGTCTCCTACAATGAGCAGTTCTTC

J gene: TRBJ2-5
V gene: TRBV7-2
D gene: TRBD2
clone size: .
CDR3 protein: CASSLVAGGVQESQYF
CDR3 DNA: TGTGCCAGCAGCTTAGTCGCGGGAGGGGTACAAGAGTCCCAGTACTTC

J gene: TRBJ2-2
V gene: TRBV27
D gene: .
clone size: once
CDR3 protein: CASSSQGEGGELFF
CDR3 DNA: TGTGCCAGCAGTTCCCAGGGGGAGGGCGGGGAGCTGTTTTTT

J gene: TRBJ2-4
V gene: TRBV2
D gene: TRBD2
clone size: .
CDR3 protein: CASSPGLAGGGGNIQYF
CDR3 DNA: TGTGCCAGCAGCCCTGGACTAGCGGGAGGAGGAGGAAACATTCAGTACTTC

J gene: TRBJ1-2
V gene: TRBV6-6
D gene: .
clone size: .
CDR3 protein: CASKDTWAYGYTF
CDR3 DNA: TGTGCCAGCAAGGACACCTGGGCCTATGGCTACACCTTC

J gene: TRBJ1-2
V gene: TRBV6-5
D gene: TRBD1
clone size: .
CDR3 protein: CASSPGQGGGYTF
CDR3 DNA: TGTGCCAGCAGCCCCGGACAGGGAGGAGGCTACACCTTC

J gene: TRBJ2-5
V gene: TRBV9
D gene: TRBD2
clone size: .
CDR3 protein: CASSVGTSGEGETQYF
CDR3 DNA: TGTGCCAGCAGCGTAGGTACTAGCGGCGAGGGGGAGACCCAGTACTTC

J gene: TRBJ1-3
V gene: TRBV5-6
D gene: TRBD1
clone size: .
CDR3 protein: CASSLPGQGNTIYF
CDR3 DNA: TGTGCCAGCAGCCTCCCGGGACAGGGAAACACCATATATTTT

J gene: TRBJ1-2
V gene: TRBV19
D gene: TRBD1
clone size: .
CDR3 protein: CASSDPSTGGLWDGYTF
CDR3 DNA: TGTGCCAGTAGCGATCCCTCCACAGGGGGACTATGGGATGGCTACACCTTC

J gene: TRBJ2-1
V gene: TRBV5-5
D gene: TRBD2
clone size: .
CDR3 protein: CASSLEGLAGGYEQFF
CDR3 DNA: TGTGCCAGCAGCTTGGAGGGACTAGCGGGAGGATATGAGCAGTTCTTC

J gene: TRBJ2-7
V gene: TRBV7-2
D gene: .
clone size: .
CDR3 protein: CASSSNYEQYF
CDR3 DNA: TGTGCCAGCAGCTCCAACTACGAGCAGTACTTC

J gene: TRBJ2-7
V gene: TRBV7-8
D gene: TRBD1
clone size: .
CDR3 protein: CASTSGWTGTYEQYF
CDR3 DNA: TGTGCCAGCACCTCAGGTTGGACAGGGACGTACGAGCAGTACTTC

J gene: TRBJ2-7
V gene: TRBV6-5
D gene: TRBD1
clone size: .
CDR3 protein: CASTLGRGRNEQYF
CDR3 DNA: TGTGCCAGCACCCTAGGCAGGGGGCGGAACGAGCAGTACTTC

J gene: TRBJ2-3
V gene: TRBV4-2
D gene: TRBD2
clone size: .
CDR3 protein: CASSQGLALDTQYF
CDR3 DNA: TGTGCCAGCAGCCAGGGACTAGCCCTAGATACGCAGTATTTT

J gene: TRBJ1-2
V gene: TRBV5-8
D gene: TRBD1
clone size: .
CDR3 protein: CASSSGQGISYTF
CDR3 DNA: TGTGCCAGCAGTTCAGGACAGGGGATTAGCTACACCTTC

J gene: TRBJ2-7
V gene: TRBV7-2
D gene: TRBD2
clone size: .
CDR3 protein: CASSPGGGSSYEQYF
CDR3 DNA: TGTGCCAGCAGCCCGGGGGGGGGAAGCTCCTACGAGCAGTACTTC

J gene: TRBJ2-2
V gene: TRBV7-9
D gene: TRBD2
clone size: .
CDR3 protein: CASSPFYGLGGELFF
CDR3 DNA: TGTGCCAGCAGCCCTTTCTACGGACTAGGCGGGGAGCTGTTTTTT

J gene: TRBJ2-7
V gene: TRBV28
D gene: TRBD2
clone size: .
CDR3 protein: CASSWGGLAGWGF
CDR3 DNA: TGTGCCAGCAGCTGGGGGGGGCTAGCGGGATGGGGTTTC

J gene: TRBJ2-1
V gene: TRBV4-3
D gene: .
clone size: .
CDR3 protein: CASSPKRDEQFF
CDR3 DNA: TGCGCCAGCAGCCCCAAGCGGGATGAGCAGTTCTTC

J gene: TRBJ2-3
V gene: TRBV5-1
D gene: .
clone size: .
CDR3 protein: CASSRPPGGEYF
CDR3 DNA: TGCGCCAGCAGCCGCCCCCCTGGAGGGGAGTATTTT

J gene: TRBJ2-7
V gene: TRBV5-4
D gene: .
clone size: medium-sized
CDR3 protein: CASSLGGNSYEQYF
CDR3 DNA: TGTGCCAGCAGCTTAGGGGGGAACTCCTACGAGCAGTACTTC

J gene: TRBJ2-1
V gene: TRBV5-1
D gene: .
clone size: .
CDR3 protein: CASSSNLGDEQFF
CDR3 DNA: TGCGCCAGCAGCTCGAACTTAGGGGATGAGCAGTTCTTC

J gene: TRBJ2-5
V gene: TRBV6-1
D gene: .
clone size: .
CDR3 protein: CASSESNVQETQYF
CDR3 DNA: TGTGCCAGCAGTGAATCAAACGTGCAAGAGACCCAGTACTTC

J gene: TRBJ2-5
V gene: TRBV7-6
D gene: .
clone size: .
CDR3 protein: CASSLRQQETQYF
CDR3 DNA: TGTGCCAGCAGCTTACGGCAACAAGAGACCCAGTACTTC

J gene: TRBJ2-7
V gene: TRBV10-3
D gene: .
clone size: .
CDR3 protein: CAISARDQTGEQYF
CDR3 DNA: TGTGCCATCAGTGCCCGGGACCAAACGGGCGAGCAGTACTTC

J gene: TRBJ1-2
V gene: TRBV7-9
D gene: .
clone size: few
CDR3 protein: CASSLVGRGLSTVRGYTF
CDR3 DNA: TGTGCCAGCAGCTTAGTAGGTAGGGGGTTATCAACTGTGCGTGGCTACACCTTC

J gene: TRBJ1-3
V gene: TRBV5-1
D gene: .
clone size: .
CDR3 protein: CASSLENSGNTIYF
CDR3 DNA: TGCGCCAGCAGCTTGGAGAACTCTGGAAACACCATATATTTT

J gene: TRBJ2-2
V gene: TRBV19
D gene: .
clone size: once
CDR3 protein: CASSRTAGATGELFF
CDR3 DNA: TGTGCCAGTAGTAGGACGGCGGGGGCCACCGGGGAGCTGTTTTTT

J gene: TRBJ1-4
V gene: TRBV5-1
D gene: .
clone size: few
CDR3 protein: CASRLNPGRANEKLFF
CDR3 DNA: TGCGCCAGCAGACTGAACCCCGGGCGGGCTAATGAAAAACTGTTTTTT